A single sample is the source of the 31 T cell receptor beta chains below, sequenced in a study of STAT5B mutations in CD4+ large granular lymphocyte leukemia. Measured with immunoSEQ multiplex PCR; TCRdb has only the in-frame clones, and not every one. Altogether 15,000 to 20,000 clones are present, approximately 88% being singletons, with the ten largest covering about 13%. Sequencing used CD4+ T cells from blood buffy coats. These receptors were obtained from a human donor in good health.

This clone was counted between two and nine times. The chain combines TRBV27 with TRBJ1-2; TRBD1 agrees at 7 bases. CDR1 is MNHEY, CDR2 SMNVEV, per germline (reference sequence). The CDR3 extends over 13 amino acids. Trimming cost V 5 bases and J 6 bases; bases outside gene matches: 6. CDR3 coding DNA: TGTGCCAGCAGTAGTCGGGACAGTCATGGCTACACCTTC. This sequence encodes CASSSRDSHGYTF.

The chain is built from TRBV2 and TRBJ1-1, with D unclear. CDR1 and CDR2 from the germline V gene are SNHLY and FYNNEI. The CDR3 is made up of 12 amino acids. V was shortened by 2 bases and J by 3 bases, with 4 bases between the two germline ends. CDR3 sequence reads: CASSELYTEAFF. In DNA, the CDR3 is TGTGCCAGCAGTGAATTGTACACTGAAGCTTTCTTT.

The chain has TRBV19 and TRBJ1-1; D uncertain. Trimming stripped 7 bases from V and 2 bases from J, with 14 bases between. This CDR3 contains 14 residues. Germline values: CDR1 LNHDA, CDR2 SQIVND (reference sequence). The CDR3 sequence is CASKENRANTEAFF. DNA for the CDR3: TGTGCCAGTAAGGAAAACAGAGCTAACACTGAAGCTTTCTTT. Full variable domain (missing parts from reference TRBV19 and TRBJ1-1): DGGITQSPKYLFRKEGQNVTLSCEQNLNHDAMYWYRQDPGQGLRLIYYSQIVNDFQKGDIAEGYSVSREKKESFPLTVTSAQKNPTAFYLCASKENRANTEAFFGQGTRLTVV.

This sequence joins TRBV5-6 and TRBJ2-2; TRBD2 matches 8 bases. With V trimmed by 3 bases and J by 13 bases, 14 bases remained unmatched. CDR1 is SGHDT and CDR2 is YYEEEE in the germline V gene. The CDR3 has 15 residues. The CDR3 sequence is CASSWGTSGGVGLFF. The CDR3 DNA reads TGTGCCAGCAGCTGGGGAACTAGCGGAGGGGTTGGGCTGTTTTTT.

The J gene is TRBJ1-2, the V gene TRBV9; TRBD1 might be the D (5 bases). This CDR3 has 12 residues. Germline V gene sequence: CDR1 SGDLS, CDR2 YYNGEE. Trimming removed 0 bases from V and 8 bases from J, with 8 bases in between. CDR3 loop: CASSVGQSGYTF. The CDR3 DNA sequence: TGTGCCAGCAGCGTAGGACAGTCGGGCTACACCTTC.

The J gene is TRBJ2-7, the V gene TRBV19; 7 positions match TRBD1. The CDR3 runs 14 residues. V was clipped by 1 base and J by 0 bases; unmatched bases: 0. CDR1 LNHDA and CDR2 SQIVND come from the germline V gene (reference sequence). The CDR3 bases are TGTGCCAGTAGTATAGGGGACAGCTCCTACGAGCAGTACTTC. Amino acids: CASSIGDSSYEQYF. Supplemented by reference TRBV19 and TRBJ2-7, the full variable domain reads DGGITQSPKYLFRKEGQNVTLSCEQNLNHDAMYWYRQDPGQGLRLIYYSQIVNDFQKGDIAEGYSVSREKKESFPLTVTSAQKNPTAFYLCASSIGDSSYEQYFGPGTRLTVT.

On this clone itself: The junction departs from germline at one end; a sequencing error may be responsible. The V call is TRBV6-5, the J call TRBJ1-2; D unclear. The CDR3 runs to 14 residues. Germline values: CDR1 MNHEY, CDR2 SVGAGI. CDR3 coding DNA: TGTGCCAGCAGTGACTCATGGGCTGGGGATGGCTACACCTTC. This gives the protein CASSDSWAGDGYTF.

This clone has more than one count but fewer than ten. The chain carries TRBV29-1 and TRBJ1-1; the D is unclear. V gave up 5 bases and J gave up 7 bases, with 20 bases separating them. CDR3 length: 14 residues. Germline V gene data show CDR1 as SQVTM and CDR2 as ANQGSEA. The CDR3 sequence is CSVRADGRNGEAFF. The CDR3 DNA is TGCAGCGTTCGCGCGGACGGGCGGAACGGTGAAGCTTTCTTT.

V usage is TRBV23-1 and J usage is TRBJ2-1; TRBD1 agrees at 12 bases. TRBV23-1 is an ORF for which the function is uncertain. The V and J ends lost 6 bases and 0 bases, in that order; junction bases with no gene match: 18. CDR3 length equals 21 residues. As DNA, the CDR3 is TGCGCCAGCAGAGGCCGGAGGGACAGGGGGCAAGCGGGGAGCTCCTACAATGAGCAGTTCTTC. This translates into CASRGRRDRGQAGSSYNEQFF.

The CDR3 DNA follows: TGTGCCATCAGTGATGGTCAGGGGATACGATCGGGCTACAATGAGCAGTTCTTC. Translating gives CAISDGQGIRSGYNEQFF. The chain is built from TRBV10-3 and TRBJ2-1; D might be TRBD1 (6 bases). Trimming stripped 3 bases from V and 3 bases from J, with 21 bases between. This CDR3 comprises 18 residues. Per the germline V gene, CDR1 is ENHRY and CDR2 is SYGVKD.

The chain joins TRBV9 to TRBJ2-1, with D possibly matching TRBD2 (5 bases). Trimming shortened V by 0 bases and J by 7 bases, and 5 bases separated the two germline ends. The V gene's germline CDR1 is SGDLS and CDR2 YYNGEE. The CDR3 has 12 residues. CDR3 sequence (DNA): TGTGCCAGCAGCGTAGCGGGGAATGAGCAGTTCTTC. Translation: CASSVAGNEQFF.

The rearrangement links TRBV30 to TRBJ2-2; D tentatively reads TRBD1 or TRBD2 (5 bases each). Germline CDR1 is GTSNPN and CDR2 is SVGIG (reference sequence). The CDR3 sequence is 13 residues long. V was clipped by 6 bases and J by 4 bases, with 12 bases between them. The CDR3: CACATGLTGELFF. CDR3 coding DNA: TGTGCCTGTGCAACGGGGCTCACCGGGGAGCTGTTTTTT.

The chain couples TRBV11-2 to TRBJ1-3; D may be TRBD1 (6 bases). This CDR3 comprises 15 residues. Germline CDR1 reads SGHAT; CDR2 reads FQNNGV. Between the trimmed V and J ends, which lost 1 base and 4 bases, there was a span of 11 bases. The CDR3 region is CASSLVRGPGNTIYF. The CDR3, as DNA: TGTGCCAGCAGCTTAGTCAGGGGACCCGGAAACACCATATATTTT.

The chain is built from TRBV2 and TRBJ2-7, with 7 bases identical to TRBD1. V lost 7 bases, J lost 6 bases, and 12 bases stayed unmatched. Germline values: CDR1 SNHLY, CDR2 FYNNEI. There are 14 residues in the CDR3. The CDR3 nucleotides are TGTGCCAGCATATTATCCGGGACAGCCCGCGAGCAGTACTTC. It yields the protein CASILSGTAREQYF. Complete variable domain (other parts from reference TRBV2 and TRBJ2-7): EPEVTQTPSHQVTQMGQEVILRCVPISNHLYFYWYRQILGQKVEFLVSFYNNEISEKSEIFDDQFSVERPDGSNFTLKIRSTKLEDSAMYFCASILSGTAREQYFGPGTRLTVT.

The rearrangement joins TRBV5-4 to TRBJ1-1, with 11 bases matching TRBD1. Looked up from germline, CDR1 is SGHNT and CDR2 is YYREEE (reference sequence). The CDR3 totals 14 residues. V shed 4 bases and J 11 bases; nucleotides not matched to a gene: 10. The CDR3: CASSVQGTGGFAFF. In DNA form, the CDR3 reads TGTGCCAGCAGCGTGCAGGGGACAGGGGGATTCGCTTTCTTT.

The V call is TRBV5-6, the J call TRBJ2-5; D is unresolved. The CDR3 is made up of 12 amino acids. The germline V gene has CDR1 SGHDT and CDR2 YYEEEE. The ends were cut back, 2 bases at V and 3 bases at J, with 5 bases in the middle. The CDR3 sequence: CASSFREETQYF. In DNA, the CDR3 is TGTGCCAGCAGCTTCCGGGAAGAGACCCAGTACTTC.

The genes are TRBV2 and TRBJ2-5; no firm D call. CDR3 size: 13 residues. V gave up 2 bases and J gave up 5 bases, with 9 bases separating them. CDR1 and CDR2 from the germline V gene are SNHLY and FYNNEI. CDR3 residues: CASSERRLETQYF. CDR3 DNA: TGTGCCAGCAGTGAACGGCGTCTGGAGACCCAGTACTTC.

CDR3 amino acids: CASSPLDRQNTEAFF. CDR3 bases: TGTGCCAGCAGCCCTCTGGACAGACAGAACACTGAAGCTTTCTTT. The chain links TRBV9 to TRBJ1-1; TRBD1 is a possible D gene (6 bases). Trimming removed 4 bases from V and 1 base from J, with 14 bases in between. This CDR3 comprises 15 residues. Germline V gives CDR1 SGDLS, CDR2 YYNGEE.

The J gene is TRBJ2-1, the V gene TRBV29-1; 8 nucleotides line up with TRBD2. The CDR3 runs to 14 residues. Germline CDR1 SQVTM, CDR2 ANQGSEA. The V and J ends lost 3 bases and 7 bases, in that order; junction bases with no gene match: 8. The CDR3 DNA sequence: TGCAGCGTTGAGTGGGCGGGAGGACCGAATGAGCAGTTCTTC. It encodes CSVEWAGGPNEQFF.

The rearrangement uses TRBV6-5 and TRBJ2-3; 9 positions match TRBD2. Germline values: CDR1 MNHEY, CDR2 SVGAGI. CDR3 length equals 14 residues. V lost 4 bases and J lost 4; bases outside the gene matches: 3. The CDR3 loop reads CASSWASGADTQYF. The CDR3, as DNA: TGTGCCAGCAGTTGGGCTAGCGGGGCAGATACGCAGTATTTT.

The rearrangement links TRBV9 to TRBJ1-3, with 7 bases matching TRBD1. V trimming: 2 bases; J trimming: 4 bases; junction bases outside the gene matches: 3. The length of the CDR3 is 14 residues. CDR1 SGDLS and CDR2 YYNGEE come from the germline V gene. The CDR3 protein is CASSVGTAGNTIYF. For the CDR3, the DNA is TGTGCCAGCAGCGTCGGGACAGCCGGAAACACCATATATTTT.

V usage is TRBV7-6 and J usage is TRBJ2-2; D ambiguous. The germline V gene has CDR1 SGHVS and CDR2 FNYEAQ. V was cut by 2 bases and J by 4 bases, with 5 bases left in between. The CDR3 runs to 13 residues. In DNA form, the CDR3 reads TGTGCCAGCAGCTTATTGGTCACCGGGGAGCTGTTTTTT. This encodes CASSLLVTGELFF.

In nucleotides, the CDR3 is TGTGCCAGCAGTGAGGGTTCTTCGGGGACCCAGTACTTC. Its protein is CASSEGSSGTQYF. The chain is built from TRBV2 and TRBJ2-5; D not certain. The CDR3 consists of 13 residues. V gave up 3 bases and J gave up 7 bases, with 12 bases separating them. Germline values: CDR1 SNHLY, CDR2 FYNNEI.

This chain uses TRBV9 with TRBJ1-4; 9 positions agree with TRBD1. Germline assignment: CDR1 SGDLS and CDR2 YYNGEE. The V segment lost 0 bases and the J segment 2 bases; nucleotides outside the gene matches: 8. This CDR3 is 18 amino acids long. The CDR3: CASSVGYGTGSTNEKLFF. CDR3 nucleotides: TGTGCCAGCAGCGTAGGTTACGGGACAGGGAGTACTAATGAAAAACTGTTTTTT. The complete variable domain, with remaining parts taken from reference TRBV9 and TRBJ1-4, reads DSGVTQTPKHLITATGQRVTLRCSPRSGDLSVYWYQQSLDQGLQFLIQYYNGEERAKGNILERFSAQQFPDLHSELNLSSLELGDSALYFCASSVGYGTGSTNEKLFFGSGTQLSVL.

The chain carries TRBV4-1 and TRBJ2-7; maybe TRBD2 (5 bases). The CDR3 totals 15 residues. V lost 1 base and J lost 1, with 11 bases in between. CDR1 MGHRA and CDR2 YSYEKL come from the germline V gene. The CDR3 protein is CASSQARRTSYEQYF. The CDR3 DNA is TGCGCCAGCAGCCAAGCGAGACGGACTTCCTACGAGCAGTACTTC.

This CDR3 reads CASSITSGRKFYNEQFF. In DNA, the CDR3 is TGTGCCAGTAGTATAACTAGCGGGAGGAAATTTTACAATGAGCAGTTCTTC. The chain combines TRBV19 with TRBJ2-1; 12 nucleotides align to TRBD2. Germline trimming cut 2 bases from V and 4 bases from J; bases unmatched to any gene: 6. Germline CDR1 is LNHDA and CDR2 is SQIVND (reference sequence). The CDR3 has 17 residues.

This chain connects TRBV6-5 to TRBJ1-1; D is ambiguous. With 0 bases removed from V and 1 base from J, the gap between germline ends came to 6 bases. Germline V gene data show CDR1 as MNHEY and CDR2 as SVGAGI. The CDR3 covers 14 residues. The CDR3 nucleotides are TGTGCCAGCAGTTACTCATTGGGGAACACTGAAGCTTTCTTT. Translation gives CASSYSLGNTEAFF.

This chain joins TRBV30 and TRBJ1-2, with D hard to call. Trimming removed 0 bases at V and 7 bases at J, with 9 bases between. Germline CDR1 is GTSNPN and CDR2 is SVGIG (reference sequence). The CDR3 is 12 residues long. This CDR3 is CAWSVAKAGYTF. The CDR3 DNA sequence: TGTGCCTGGAGTGTGGCCAAAGCTGGCTACACCTTC.

The chain carries TRBV18 and TRBJ2-3; TRBD2 matches at 7 bases. The CDR3 is 17 residues long. Germline assignment: CDR1 KGHSH and CDR2 LQKENI. The V and J ends lost 0 bases and 1 base, in that order; junction bases with no gene match: 7. CDR3 nucleotide sequence: TGTGCCAGCTCACCACCACAGGCTAGCGGACGCACAGATACGCAGTATTTT. Protein sequence: CASSPPQASGRTDTQYF.

This chain joins TRBV6-5 and TRBJ2-7, with 10 bases matching TRBD1. Germline CDR1 is MNHEY and CDR2 is SVGAGI. CDR3 length: 14 amino acids. Unmatched junction bases numbered 4, after V lost 5 bases and J lost 3 bases. For the CDR3, the DNA is TGTGCCAGCAGTGACCGGGACAGGGGCTACGAGCAGTACTTC. Protein sequence: CASSDRDRGYEQYF.

The rearrangement uses TRBV19 and TRBJ1-5; no definite D call. This CDR3 is 15 amino acids long. With 3 bases removed from V and 3 bases from J, the gap between germline ends came to 12 bases. The germline V gene has CDR1 LNHDA and CDR2 SQIVND (reference sequence). CDR3 protein: CASSIPPYSNQPQHF. The CDR3 bases are TGTGCCAGTAGTATTCCCCCTTACTCCAATCAGCCCCAGCATTTT.